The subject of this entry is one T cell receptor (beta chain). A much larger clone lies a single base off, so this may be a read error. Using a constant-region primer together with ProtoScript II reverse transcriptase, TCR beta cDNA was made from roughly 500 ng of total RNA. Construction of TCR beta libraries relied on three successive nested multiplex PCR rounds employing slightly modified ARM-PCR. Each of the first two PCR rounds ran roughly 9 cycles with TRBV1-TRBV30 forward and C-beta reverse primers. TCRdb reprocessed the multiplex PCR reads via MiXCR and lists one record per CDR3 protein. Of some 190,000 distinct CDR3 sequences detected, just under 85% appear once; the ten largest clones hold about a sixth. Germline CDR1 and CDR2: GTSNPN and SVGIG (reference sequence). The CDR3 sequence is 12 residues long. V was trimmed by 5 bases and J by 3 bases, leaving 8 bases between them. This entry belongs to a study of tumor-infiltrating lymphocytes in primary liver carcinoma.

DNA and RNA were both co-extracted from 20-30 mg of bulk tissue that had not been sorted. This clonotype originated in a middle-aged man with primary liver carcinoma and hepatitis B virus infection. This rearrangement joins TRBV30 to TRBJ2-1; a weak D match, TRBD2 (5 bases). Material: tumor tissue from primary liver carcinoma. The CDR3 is CAWAEDYNEQFF. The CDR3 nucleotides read TGTGCCTGGGCGGAGGACTACAATGAGCAGTTCTTC. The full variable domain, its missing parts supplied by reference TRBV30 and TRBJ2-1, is SQTIHQWPATLVQPVGSPLSLECTVEGTSNPNLYWYRQAAGRGLQLLFYSVGIGQISSEVPQNLSASRPQDRQFILSSKKLLLSDSGFYLCAWAEDYNEQFFGPGTRLTVL.